The clone carrying this TCR beta chain was detected a few times. Donors, healthy HIV-negative adults, lacked recent acute infections or vaccinations. Per the germline V gene, CDR1 is SGHAT and CDR2 is FQDESV (reference sequence). V lost 1 base, J lost 5 bases, and 0 bases stayed unmatched. This CDR3 has 13 residues. This sample was included in a study of shared clonotypes between healthy human individuals. The material for each subset, its genomic DNA, was split evenly across several immunoSEQ plates. Template for every sorted-subset replicate PCR totaled approximately 0.2 ug DNA, about 30,000 T cell genomes. The table came from immunoSEQ multiplex PCR; TCRdb's copy has only in-frame clones and leaves some out. This table has about 1.1 million clones, approximately 77% appearing once.

The sequence was collected from a man younger than 35 in good health. Some clones in this sample may be carry-over from other donors' samples. Sequenced material: memory CD4+ T cells from PBMCs. Subset given: CD45RA-negative fraction. The chain uses TRBV11-1 and TRBJ1-2; 8 bases align to TRBD1. CDR3 sequence (DNA): TGTGCCAGCAGCTTAGGACAGGGGTATGGCTACACCTTC. This encodes CASSLGQGYGYTF.